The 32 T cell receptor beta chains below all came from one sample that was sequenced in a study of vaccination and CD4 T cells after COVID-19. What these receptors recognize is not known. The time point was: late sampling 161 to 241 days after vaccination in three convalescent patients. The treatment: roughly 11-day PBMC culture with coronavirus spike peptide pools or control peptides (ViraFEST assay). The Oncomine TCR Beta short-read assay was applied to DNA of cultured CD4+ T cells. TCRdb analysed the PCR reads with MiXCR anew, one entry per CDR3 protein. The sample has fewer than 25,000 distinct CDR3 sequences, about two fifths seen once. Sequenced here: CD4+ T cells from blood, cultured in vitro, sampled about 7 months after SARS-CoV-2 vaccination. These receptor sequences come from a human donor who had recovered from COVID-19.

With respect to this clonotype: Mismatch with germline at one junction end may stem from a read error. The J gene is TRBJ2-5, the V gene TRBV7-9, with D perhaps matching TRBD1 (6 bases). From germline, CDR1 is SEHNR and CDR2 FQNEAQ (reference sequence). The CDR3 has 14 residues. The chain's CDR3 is CASSWVDRQETQYF. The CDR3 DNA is TGCGCCAGCAGCTGGGTGGACAGACAAGAGACCCAGTACTTC.

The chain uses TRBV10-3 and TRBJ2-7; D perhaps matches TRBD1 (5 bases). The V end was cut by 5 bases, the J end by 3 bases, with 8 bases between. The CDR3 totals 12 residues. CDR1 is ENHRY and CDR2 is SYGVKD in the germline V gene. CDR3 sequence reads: CAISQDSYEQYF. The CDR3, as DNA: TGTGCCATCAGTCAAGACAGCTACGAGCAGTACTTC.

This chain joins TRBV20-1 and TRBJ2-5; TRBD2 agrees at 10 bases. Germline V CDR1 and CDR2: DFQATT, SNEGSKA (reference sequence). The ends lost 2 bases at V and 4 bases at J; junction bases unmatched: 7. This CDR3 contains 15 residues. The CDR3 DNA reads TGCAGTGCTAGACCTCTAGCGGGAGTTCTAGAGACCCAGTACTTC. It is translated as CSARPLAGVLETQYF.

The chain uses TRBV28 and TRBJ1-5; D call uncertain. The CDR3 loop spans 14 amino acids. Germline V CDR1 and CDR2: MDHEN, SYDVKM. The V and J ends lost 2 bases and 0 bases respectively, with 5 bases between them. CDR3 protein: CASSLGVSNQPQHF. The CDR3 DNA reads TGTGCCAGCAGTTTAGGAGTTAGCAATCAGCCCCAGCATTTT.

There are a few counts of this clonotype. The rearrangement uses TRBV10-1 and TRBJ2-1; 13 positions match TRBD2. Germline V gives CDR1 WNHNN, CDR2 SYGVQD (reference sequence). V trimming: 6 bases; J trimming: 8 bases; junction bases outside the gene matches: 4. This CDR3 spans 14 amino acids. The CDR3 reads CASRGTSGKYEQFF. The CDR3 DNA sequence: TGCGCCAGCAGGGGGACTAGCGGGAAGTATGAGCAGTTCTTC.

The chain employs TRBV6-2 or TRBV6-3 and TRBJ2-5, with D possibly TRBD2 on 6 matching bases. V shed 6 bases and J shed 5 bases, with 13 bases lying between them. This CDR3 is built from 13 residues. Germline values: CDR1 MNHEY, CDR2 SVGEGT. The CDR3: CASRDSGRETQYF. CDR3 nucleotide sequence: TGTGCCAGCAGAGATAGCGGCAGGGAGACCCAGTACTTC.

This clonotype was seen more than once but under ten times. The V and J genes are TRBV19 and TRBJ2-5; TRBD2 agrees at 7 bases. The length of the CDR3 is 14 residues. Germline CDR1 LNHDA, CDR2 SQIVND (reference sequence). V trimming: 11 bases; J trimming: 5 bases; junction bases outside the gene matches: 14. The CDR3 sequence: CASWGGRYGETQYF. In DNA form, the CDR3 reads TGTGCCTCATGGGGCGGGAGATATGGGGAGACCCAGTACTTC.

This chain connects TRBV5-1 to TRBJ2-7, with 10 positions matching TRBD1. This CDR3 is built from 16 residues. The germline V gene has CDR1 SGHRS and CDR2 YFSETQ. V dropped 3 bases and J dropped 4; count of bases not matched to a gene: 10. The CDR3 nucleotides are TGCGCCAGCAGCTCGCCCCGGGACAGGGGACGATACGAGCAGTACTTC. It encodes CASSSPRDRGRYEQYF.

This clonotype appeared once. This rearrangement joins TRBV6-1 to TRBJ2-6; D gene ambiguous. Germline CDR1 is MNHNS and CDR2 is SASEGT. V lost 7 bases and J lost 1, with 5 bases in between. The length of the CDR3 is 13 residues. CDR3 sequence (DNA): TGTGCCAGCACCGCATCTGGGGCCAACGTCCTGACTTTC. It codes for CASTASGANVLTF.

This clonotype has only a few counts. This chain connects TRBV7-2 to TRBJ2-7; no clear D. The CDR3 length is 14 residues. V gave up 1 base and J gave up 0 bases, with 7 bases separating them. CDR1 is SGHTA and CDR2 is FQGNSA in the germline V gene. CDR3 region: CASSLGPSSYEQYF. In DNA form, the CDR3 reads TGTGCCAGCAGCTTAGGACCCAGCTCCTACGAGCAGTACTTC.

CDR3 sequence (DNA): TGTGCCAGCAGGATAGCGGGGGGCAATGAGCAGTTCTTC. Its translation: CASRIAGGNEQFF. The chain recombines TRBV27 with TRBJ2-1; 10 bases fit TRBD2. CDR3 length equals 13 residues. The germline V gene has CDR1 MNHEY and CDR2 SMNVEV (reference sequence). J gave up 6 bases and V 6 bases, and 2 bases lay outside the gene matches.

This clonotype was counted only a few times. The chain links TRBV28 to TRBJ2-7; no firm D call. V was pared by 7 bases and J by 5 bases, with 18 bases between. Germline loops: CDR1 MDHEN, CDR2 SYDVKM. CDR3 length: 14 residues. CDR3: CASIGVLAGDEQYF. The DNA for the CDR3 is TGTGCCAGCATAGGCGTCCTCGCAGGTGACGAGCAGTACTTC.

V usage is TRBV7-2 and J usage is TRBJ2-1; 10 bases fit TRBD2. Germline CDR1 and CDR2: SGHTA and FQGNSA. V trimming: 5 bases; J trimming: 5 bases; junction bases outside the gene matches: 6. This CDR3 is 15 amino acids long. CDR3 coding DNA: TGTGCCAGCAGCGCGCGGACTAGCGGTAACAATGAGCAGTTCTTC. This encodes CASSARTSGNNEQFF.

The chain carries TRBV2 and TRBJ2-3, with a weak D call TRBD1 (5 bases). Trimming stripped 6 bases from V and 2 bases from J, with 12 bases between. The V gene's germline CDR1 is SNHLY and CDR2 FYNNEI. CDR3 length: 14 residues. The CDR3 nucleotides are TGTGCCAGCAGGAGCCTACAGGTCACAGATACGCAGTATTTT. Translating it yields CASRSLQVTDTQYF.

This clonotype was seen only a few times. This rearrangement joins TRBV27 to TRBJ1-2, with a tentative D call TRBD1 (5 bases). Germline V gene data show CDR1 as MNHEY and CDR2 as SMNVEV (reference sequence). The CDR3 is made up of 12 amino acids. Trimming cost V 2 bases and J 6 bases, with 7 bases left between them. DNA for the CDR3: TGTGCCAGCAGTTTACGGGGGGATGGCTACACCTTC. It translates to CASSLRGDGYTF.

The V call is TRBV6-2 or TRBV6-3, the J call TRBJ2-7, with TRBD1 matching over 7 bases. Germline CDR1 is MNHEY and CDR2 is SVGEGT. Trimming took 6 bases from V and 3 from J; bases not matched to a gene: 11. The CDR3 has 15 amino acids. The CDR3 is CASSYTRQGSYEQYF. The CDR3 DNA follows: TGTGCCAGCAGCTACACACGACAGGGAAGCTACGAGCAGTACTTC.

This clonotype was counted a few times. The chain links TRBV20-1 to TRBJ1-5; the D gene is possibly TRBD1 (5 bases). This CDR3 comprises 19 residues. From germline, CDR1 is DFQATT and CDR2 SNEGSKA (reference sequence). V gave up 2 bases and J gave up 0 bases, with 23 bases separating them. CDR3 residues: CSARRVVQGDLYSNQPQHF. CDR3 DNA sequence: TGCAGTGCTAGAAGGGTCGTGCAGGGCGACTTATATAGCAATCAGCCCCAGCATTTT.

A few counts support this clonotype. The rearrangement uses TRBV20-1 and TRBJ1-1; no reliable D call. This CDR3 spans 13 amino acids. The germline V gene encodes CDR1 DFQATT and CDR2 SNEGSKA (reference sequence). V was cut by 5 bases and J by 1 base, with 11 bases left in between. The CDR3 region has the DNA TGCAGTGCTCGCGCGGATCCGAACACTGAAGCTTTCTTT. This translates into CSARADPNTEAFF.

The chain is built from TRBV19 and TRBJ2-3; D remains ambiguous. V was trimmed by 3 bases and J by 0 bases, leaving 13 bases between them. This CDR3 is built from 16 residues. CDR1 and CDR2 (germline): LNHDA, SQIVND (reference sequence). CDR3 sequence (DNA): TGTGCCAGTAGTATCCGAAGAGCCGCTAGCACAGATACGCAGTATTTT. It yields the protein CASSIRRAASTDTQYF.

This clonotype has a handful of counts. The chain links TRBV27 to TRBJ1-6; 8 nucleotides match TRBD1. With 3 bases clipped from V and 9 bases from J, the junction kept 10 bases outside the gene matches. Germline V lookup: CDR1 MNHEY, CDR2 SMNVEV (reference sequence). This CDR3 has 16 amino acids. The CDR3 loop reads CASSFSQGARGSPLHF. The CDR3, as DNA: TGTGCCAGCAGTTTCTCCCAGGGGGCGCGAGGTTCACCCCTCCACTTT.

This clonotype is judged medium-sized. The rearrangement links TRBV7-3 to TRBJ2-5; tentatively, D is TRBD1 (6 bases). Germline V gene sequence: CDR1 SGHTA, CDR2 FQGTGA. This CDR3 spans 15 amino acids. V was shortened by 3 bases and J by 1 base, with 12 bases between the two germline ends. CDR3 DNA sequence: TGTGCCAGCAGCTTCAGGGGCCAATCCCAAGAGACCCAGTACTTC. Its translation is CASSFRGQSQETQYF.

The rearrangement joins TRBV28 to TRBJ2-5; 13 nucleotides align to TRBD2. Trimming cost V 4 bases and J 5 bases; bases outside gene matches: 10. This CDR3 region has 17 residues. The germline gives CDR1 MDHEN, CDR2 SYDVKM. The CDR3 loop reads CASSSPGLAGVGETQYF. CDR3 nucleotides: TGTGCCAGCAGTTCCCCCGGACTAGCGGGAGTGGGTGAGACCCAGTACTTC.

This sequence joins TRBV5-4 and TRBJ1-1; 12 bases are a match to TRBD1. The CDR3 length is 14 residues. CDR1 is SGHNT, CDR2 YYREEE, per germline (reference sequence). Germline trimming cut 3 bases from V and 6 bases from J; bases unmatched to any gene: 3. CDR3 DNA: TGTGCCAGCAGCTCGGGGACAGGGGGCCCTGAAGCTTTCTTT. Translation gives CASSSGTGGPEAFF.

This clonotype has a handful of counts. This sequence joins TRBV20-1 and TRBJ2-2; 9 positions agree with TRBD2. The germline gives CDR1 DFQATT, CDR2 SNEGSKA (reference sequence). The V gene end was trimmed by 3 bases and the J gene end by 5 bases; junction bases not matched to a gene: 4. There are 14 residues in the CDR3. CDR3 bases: TGCAGTGCTAGTCGGGCGGGAGGGACCGGGGAGCTGTTTTTT. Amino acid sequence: CSASRAGGTGELFF.

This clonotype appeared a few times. Here the CDR3 DNA reads TGTGCCAGCAGCTTCGGGGGCGATGAGCAGTTCTTC. Protein product: CASSFGGDEQFF. The chain has TRBV7-6 and TRBJ2-1, with D possibly called TRBD1 or TRBD2 (6 bases each). Germline CDR1 and CDR2: SGHVS and FNYEAQ. The CDR3 has 12 residues. V was pared by 3 bases and J by 8 bases, with 8 bases between.

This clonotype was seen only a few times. The CDR3 reads CASSQASKAHTEAFF. The CDR3 DNA reads TGCGCCAGCAGCCAAGCGTCGAAAGCCCACACTGAAGCTTTCTTT. This chain connects TRBV4-1 to TRBJ1-1; D is undetermined. Germline CDR1 is MGHRA and CDR2 is YSYEKL. V was clipped by 1 base and J by 3 bases, with 12 bases between them. The CDR3 is 15 residues long.

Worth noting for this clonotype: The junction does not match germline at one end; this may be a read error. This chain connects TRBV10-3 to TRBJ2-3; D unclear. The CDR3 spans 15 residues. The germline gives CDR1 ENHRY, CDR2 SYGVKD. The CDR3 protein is CASSPPGKGTDTQYF. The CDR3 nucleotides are TGTGCCAGCAGTCCCCCGGGCAAAGGGACAGATACGCAGTATTTT.

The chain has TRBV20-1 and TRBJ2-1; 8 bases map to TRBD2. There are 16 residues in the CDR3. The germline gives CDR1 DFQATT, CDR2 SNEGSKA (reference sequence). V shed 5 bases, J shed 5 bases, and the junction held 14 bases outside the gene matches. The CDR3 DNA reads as TGCAGTGCTCACAACGCGGCCAGCGGGGGAAACAATGAGCAGTTCTTC. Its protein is CSAHNAASGGNNEQFF.

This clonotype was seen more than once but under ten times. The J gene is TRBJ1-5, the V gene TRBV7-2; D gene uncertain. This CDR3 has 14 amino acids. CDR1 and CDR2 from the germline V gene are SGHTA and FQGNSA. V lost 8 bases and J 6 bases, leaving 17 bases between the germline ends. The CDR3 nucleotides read TGTGCCAGCTCCGTGGCACCTGTGGGTCAGCCCCAGCATTTT. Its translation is CASSVAPVGQPQHF.

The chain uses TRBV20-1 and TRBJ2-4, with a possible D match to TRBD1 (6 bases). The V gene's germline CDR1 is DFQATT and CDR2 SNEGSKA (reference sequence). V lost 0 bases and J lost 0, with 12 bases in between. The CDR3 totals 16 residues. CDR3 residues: CSARDLTGLAKNIQYF. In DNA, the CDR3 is TGCAGTGCTAGAGATCTGACAGGACTAGCCAAAAACATTCAGTACTTC.

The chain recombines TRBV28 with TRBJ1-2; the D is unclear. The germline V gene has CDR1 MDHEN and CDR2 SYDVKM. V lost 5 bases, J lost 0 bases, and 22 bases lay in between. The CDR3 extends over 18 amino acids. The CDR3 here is CASSTLTLTPDTNYGYTF. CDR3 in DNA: TGTGCCAGCAGTACGCTAACCCTAACACCGGATACTAACTATGGCTACACCTTC.

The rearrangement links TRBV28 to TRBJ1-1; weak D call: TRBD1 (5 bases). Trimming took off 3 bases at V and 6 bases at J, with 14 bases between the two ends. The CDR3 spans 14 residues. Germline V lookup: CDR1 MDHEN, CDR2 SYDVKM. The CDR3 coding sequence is TGTGCCAGCAGTTTGGCCAGGGCTGGGGCTGAAGCTTTCTTT. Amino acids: CASSLARAGAEAFF. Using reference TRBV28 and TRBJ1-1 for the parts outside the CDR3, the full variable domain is DVKVTQSSRYLVKRTGEKVFLECVQDMDHENMFWYRQDPGLGLRLIYFSYDVKMKEKGDIPEGYSVSREKKERFSLILESASTNQTSMYLCASSLARAGAEAFFGQGTRLTVV.